The clone carrying this TCR beta chain occurred many times. Its specificity is unknown. The data belong to a study of T cell repertoires in cytomegalovirus infection. Study overall: Epitope selection comprised recently identified HLA-C-restricted CMV epitopes and well-studied HLA-B-restricted CMV epitopes. Public TCR beta signatures provided an indication of both CMV infection and a matching HLA type. Points from the study as a whole: Frequencies of public TCR beta families were cumulated, and this identified carriers of CMV plus the relevant HLA.

Via MiXCR, TCRdb re-called the reads, giving one row per CDR3 protein. Counted here are 650,000 to 850,000 distinct CDR3 sequences, about 27% occurring once; the ten biggest clones make up 10% to 15%. Germline V gene data show CDR1 as SGHAT and CDR2 as FQNNGV. The CDR3 totals 13 residues. V was clipped by 2 bases and J by 7 bases, with 9 bases between them. Here the sequenced sample was cultured CD8+ T cells from PBMCs, taken from culture after CMV antigen stimulation. The receptor was isolated from a human donor in good health (CMV status not recorded). Some clones in this sample may be carry-over from other donors' samples. The gene calls are TRBV11-2 and TRBJ2-1; D not resolved. The CDR3 sequence is CASSLSGRNEQFF. The CDR3 region has the DNA TGTGCCAGCAGCTTATCCGGCAGAAATGAGCAGTTCTTC.